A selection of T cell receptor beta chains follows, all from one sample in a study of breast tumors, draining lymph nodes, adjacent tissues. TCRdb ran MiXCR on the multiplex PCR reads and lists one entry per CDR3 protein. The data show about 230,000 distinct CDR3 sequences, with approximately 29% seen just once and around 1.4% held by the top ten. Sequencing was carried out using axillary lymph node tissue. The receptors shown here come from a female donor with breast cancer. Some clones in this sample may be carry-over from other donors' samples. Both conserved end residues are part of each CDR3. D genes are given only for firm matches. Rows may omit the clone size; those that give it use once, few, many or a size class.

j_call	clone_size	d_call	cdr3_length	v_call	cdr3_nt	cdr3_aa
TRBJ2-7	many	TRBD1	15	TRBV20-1	TGCAGTGCTAGAAAGGGACAGGGAACCTCCTACGAGCAGTACTTC	CSARKGQGTSYEQYF
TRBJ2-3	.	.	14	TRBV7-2	TGCGCCAGCAGCTTCGGCAGCTACACAGGTACGCAGTATTTT	CASSFGSYTGTQYF
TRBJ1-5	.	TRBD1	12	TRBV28	TGTGCCAGCGGGGACAGGGAGTCGCCCCAGCATTTT	CASGDRESPQHF
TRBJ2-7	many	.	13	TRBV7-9	TGTGCCAGCAGCTTAACCCATCAATACGAGCAGTACTTC	CASSLTHQYEQYF
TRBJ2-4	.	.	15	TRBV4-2	TGTGCCAGCAGCCAAGCCGCCGGGCCAGCGGACATTCAGTACTTC	CASSQAAGPADIQYF
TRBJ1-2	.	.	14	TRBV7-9	TGTGCCAGCAGCTTAGCTCTGGCAGTAGATGGCTACACCTTC	CASSLALAVDGYTF
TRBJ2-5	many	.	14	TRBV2	TGTGCCAGCAGTGCTGGAGGGGCCTCCCAGACCCAGTACTTC	CASSAGGASQTQYF
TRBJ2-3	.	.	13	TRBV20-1	TGCAGTGCTAGAGATCTGGGAACAGATACGCAGTATTTT	CSARDLGTDTQYF
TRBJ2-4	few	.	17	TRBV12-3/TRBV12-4	TGTGCCAGCAGTTTGAACTACAGGGATGGGGCCAAAAACATTCAGTACTTC	CASSLNYRDGAKNIQYF
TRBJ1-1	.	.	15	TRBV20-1	TGCAGTGCTAGAGCTCCAAGGGACCCGGGAAGGGGACTTTTCTTT	CSARAPRDPGRGLFF
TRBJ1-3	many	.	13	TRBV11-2	TGTGCCAGCAGCTTACAACCGGGAATGGCCATATATTTT	CASSLQPGMAIYF
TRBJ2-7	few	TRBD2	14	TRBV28	TGTGCCAGCAGAGGGACTAGCGGATACTACGAGCAGTACTTC	CASRGTSGYYEQYF
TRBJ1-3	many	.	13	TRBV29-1	TGCAGCGTTGAAGACCTCTCTGGAAACACCATATATTTT	CSVEDLSGNTIYF
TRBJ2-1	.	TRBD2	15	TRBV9	TGCGCCAGCACGGGGAGGGACTTTCCCTACAATGAGCAGTTCTTC	CASTGRDFPYNEQFF
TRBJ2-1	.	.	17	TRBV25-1	TGTGCCAGCAGTGCTAGGGATCGTGACTCTTCCTACAATGAGCAGTTCTTC	CASSARDRDSSYNEQFF
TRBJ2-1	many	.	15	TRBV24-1	TGTGCCACCAGTGATTTGGGGGGGCTCTACAATGAGCAGTTCTTC	CATSDLGGLYNEQFF
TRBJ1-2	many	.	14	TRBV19	TGTGCCAGTAGTATAGGCGACGGAAACTATGGCTACACCTTC	CASSIGDGNYGYTF
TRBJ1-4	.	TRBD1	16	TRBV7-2	TGTGCCAGCAGCTTACAATTAACAGGGGGAGGTGAAAAACTGTTTTTT	CASSLQLTGGGEKLFF
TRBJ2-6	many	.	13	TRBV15	TGTGCCACCAGCAGAGAAGGGGTCAACGTCCTGACTTTC	CATSREGVNVLTF
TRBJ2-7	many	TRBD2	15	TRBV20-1	TGCAGTGCTAGCAAACTAGCGGGAGGGAGGAACGAGCAGTACTTC	CSASKLAGGRNEQYF
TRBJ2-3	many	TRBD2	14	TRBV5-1	TGCGCCAGCAGACTAGCGGGAAACACAGATACGCAGTATTTT	CASRLAGNTDTQYF
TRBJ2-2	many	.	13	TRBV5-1	TGCGCCAGCAGCTTGGAATCTCTCAGGGAGCTGTTTTTT	CASSLESLRELFF
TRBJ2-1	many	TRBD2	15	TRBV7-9	TGTGCCAGCAGCTTAGCGAGCGGGAAGTGGAATGAGCAGTTCTTC	CASSLASGKWNEQFF
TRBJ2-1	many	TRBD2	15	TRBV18	TGTGCCAGCTCTGCGCCGACTAGCGGATACAATGAGCAGTTCTTC	CASSAPTSGYNEQFF
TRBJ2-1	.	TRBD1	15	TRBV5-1	TGCGCCAGCGGGGGTCAGGGGGCCCGCACAGATACGCAGTTCTTC	CASGGQGARTDTQFF
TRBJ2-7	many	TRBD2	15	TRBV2	TGTGCCAGCAGGGCCGAAGGACTAGCGGGCAACGAGCAGTACTTC	CASRAEGLAGNEQYF
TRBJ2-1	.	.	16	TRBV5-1	TGCGCCAGCAGCTTGGGATGGACAAAGTCCTACAATGAGCAGTTCTTC	CASSLGWTKSYNEQFF
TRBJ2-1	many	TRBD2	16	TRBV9	TGTGCCAGCAGCGCGAGGGTAGCGGGGGCCGTGGATGAGCAGTTCTTC	CASSARVAGAVDEQFF
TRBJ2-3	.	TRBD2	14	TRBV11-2	TGTGCCAGCAGCTTAGCGAAGCGGGGGGATACGCAGTATTTT	CASSLAKRGDTQYF
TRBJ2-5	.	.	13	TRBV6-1	TGTGCCAGCGGTGGCAGGAAACAAGAGACCCAGTACTTC	CASGGRKQETQYF
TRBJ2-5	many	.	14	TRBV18	TGTGCCACCGCGGAGCAGAAGGGTTCAGAGACCCAGTACTTC	CATAEQKGSETQYF
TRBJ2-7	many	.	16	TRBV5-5	TGTGCCAGCAGCTTGGGTCAGGACCTGGGGGTCTACGAGCAGTACTTC	CASSLGQDLGVYEQYF
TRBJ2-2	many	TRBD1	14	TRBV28	TGTGCCAGCAGGGAAAGACAGGGGTTTGGAGAGCTGTTTTTT	CASRERQGFGELFF
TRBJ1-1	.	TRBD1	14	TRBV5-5	TGTGCCAGCAGCTACAGGGGGCCGGACACTGAAGCTTTCTTT	CASSYRGPDTEAFF
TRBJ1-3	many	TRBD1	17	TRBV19	TGTGCCAGTAGTCGAGACAGGGACACGGACTCTGGAAACACCATATATTTT	CASSRDRDTDSGNTIYF
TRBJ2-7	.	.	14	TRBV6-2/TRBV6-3	TGTGCCAGCAGTCACGCGGACGGGTTTAGAGAGCAGTACTTC	CASSHADGFREQYF
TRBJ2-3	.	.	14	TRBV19	TGTGCCAGTAGGGGAATGACCGGGACAGATACGCAGTATTTT	CASRGMTGTDTQYF
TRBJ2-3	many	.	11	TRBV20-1	TGCAGTGCACCCACCACAGATACGCAGTATTTT	CSAPTTDTQYF
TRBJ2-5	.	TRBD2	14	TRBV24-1	TGTGCAACCCCGTTAGCGGGAGAAAGGGGGACCCAGTACTTC	CATPLAGERGTQYF
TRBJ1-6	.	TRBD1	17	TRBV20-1	TGCAGTGCTAGTGAAGGGGGCACCCCCTCCTATAATTCACCCCTCCACTTT	CSASEGGTPSYNSPLHF
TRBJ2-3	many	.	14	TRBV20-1	TGCAGTGAAGGGGGGGGCAGTTCAGGAGATACGCAGTATTTT	CSEGGGSSGDTQYF
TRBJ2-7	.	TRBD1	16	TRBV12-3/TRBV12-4	TGTGCCAGCAGTTGTGAGACAGGGGACAGGGGGCGCGAGCAGTACTTC	CASSCETGDRGREQYF
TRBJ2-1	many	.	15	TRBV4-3	TGCGCCAGCAGCCAAGATCGGGGGTCCTACAATGAGCAGTTCTTC	CASSQDRGSYNEQFF
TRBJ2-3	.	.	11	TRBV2	TGTGCCAGCAGACCTACCGATACGCAGTATTTT	CASRPTDTQYF
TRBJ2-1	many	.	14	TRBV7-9	TGTGCCAGCAGCCGCGACGGGTTTCGGGAGTTCATCTTCTTC	CASSRDGFREFIFF
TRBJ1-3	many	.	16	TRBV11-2	TGTGCCAGCAGCTCAGTTATAGGGGTCTCTGGAAACACCATATATTTT	CASSSVIGVSGNTIYF
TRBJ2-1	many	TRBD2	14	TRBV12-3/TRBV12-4	TGTGCCAGTGGGGCGGGGGGCTCCTACAATGAGCAGTTCTTC	CASGAGGSYNEQFF
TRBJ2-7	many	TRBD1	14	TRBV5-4	TGTGCCAGCAGCCGAGGACAGGCGTCCTACGAGCAGTACTTC	CASSRGQASYEQYF
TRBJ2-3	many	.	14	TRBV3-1	TGTGCCAGCAGGTGGACTAACGGGGCAGATACGCAGTATTTT	CASRWTNGADTQYF
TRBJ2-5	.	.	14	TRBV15	TGTGCCACCAGCAGATCCGGGGGCGGGGAGACCCAGTACTTC	CATSRSGGGETQYF
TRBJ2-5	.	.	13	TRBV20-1	TGCAGTGCTAGCTTAAGGGGGAGGGGGTCCCAGTACTTC	CSASLRGRGSQYF
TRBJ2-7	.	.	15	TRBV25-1	TGTGCCAGCAGTGAATATGTTCCGGGAGTAAGCGAGCAGTACTTC	CASSEYVPGVSEQYF
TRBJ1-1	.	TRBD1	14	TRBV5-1	TGCGCCAGCAGCCTGGGCGACAGGGAGACTGAAGCTTTCTTT	CASSLGDRETEAFF
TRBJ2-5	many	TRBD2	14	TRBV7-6	TGTGCCAGCAGTAGAGCGGGACCCCAAGAGACCCAGTACTTC	CASSRAGPQETQYF